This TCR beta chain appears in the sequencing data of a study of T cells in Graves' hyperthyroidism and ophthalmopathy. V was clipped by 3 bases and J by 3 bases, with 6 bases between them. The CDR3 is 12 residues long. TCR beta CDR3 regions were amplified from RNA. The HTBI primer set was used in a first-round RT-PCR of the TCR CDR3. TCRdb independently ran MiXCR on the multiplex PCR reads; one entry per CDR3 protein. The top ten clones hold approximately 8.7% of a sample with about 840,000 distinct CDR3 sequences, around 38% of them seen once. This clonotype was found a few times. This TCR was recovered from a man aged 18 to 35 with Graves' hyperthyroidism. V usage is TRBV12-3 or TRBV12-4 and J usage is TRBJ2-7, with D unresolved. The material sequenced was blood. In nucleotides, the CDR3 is TGTGCCAGCAGTTTTGCAGTCTACGAGCAGTACTTC. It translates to CASSFAVYEQYF.